This T cell receptor (beta chain) was sequenced during a study of CD4 T cells in relation to SARS-CoV-2 and coronaviruses. Study summary: After approximately 10 days of antigen culture, PBMC TCR beta CDR3s were sequenced.

V was pared by 4 bases and J by 7 bases, with 21 bases between. The CDR3 length is 16 residues. Looked up from germline, CDR1 is SGHNT and CDR2 is YYREEE (reference sequence). With regard to this clone: Its antigen is not identified.

TCRdb keeps only in-frame clones here, not all; method: immunoSEQ multiplex PCR. Here the sample spans 20,000 to 25,000 clones, 70% to 80% being singletons. Unexposed donor CD4+ T cells date from about 2010-2018, before the COVID-19 pandemic. Isolation of CD4+ T cells took place after nine to ten days in culture. On days 3 and 7, cultures got half fresh IL-2 medium. This receptor was obtained from a human donor in good health. The V gene is TRBV5-4, the J gene TRBJ2-1; D is possibly TRBD2 (6 bases). Specimen: CD4+ T cells from PBMCs, cultured in vitro. The CDR3 spells CASSETADSRGNEQFF. CDR3 bases: TGTGCCAGCAGCGAGACCGCTGATTCCCGGGGGAATGAGCAGTTCTTC.